The rows below give T cell receptor beta chains drawn from one sample of a study of shared clonotypes between healthy human individuals. The table came from immunoSEQ multiplex PCR; TCRdb's copy has only in-frame clones and leaves some out. The table includes 780,000 or so clones, around 70% detected once. The specimen sequenced was memory CD4+ T cells sorted from blood. The receptors were sampled from a woman in her 30s in good health. CDR3s include the opening cysteine and the closing phenylalanine or tryptophan. The D gene is left open where the match is weak. Where a row states a size, it is once, few, many or the class of an expanded clone; other rows omit it.

j_call v_call clone_size d_call cdr3_nt cdr3_aa
TRBJ1-2 TRBV25-1 many TRBD1 TGTGCCAGCACTCCCGGACAGGGAGCCGGCTACACCTTC CASTPGQGAGYTF
TRBJ2-1 TRBV19 once TRBD2 TGTGCCAGTAGTATGGGTAGCGGGGTCTACAATGAGCAGTTCTTC CASSMGSGVYNEQFF
TRBJ2-7 TRBV7-2 - TRBD1 TGTGCCAGCAGCTTTACAGGGGTGCCCTACGAGCAGTACTTC CASSFTGVPYEQYF
TRBJ2-1 TRBV7-9 - - TGTGCCAGGAGCGGAATCACCTACAATGAGCAGTTCTTC CARSGITYNEQFF
TRBJ2-1 TRBV6-6 - - TGTGCCAGCAATCTCCGGGACATTTCCCTCTACAATGAGCAGTTCTTC CASNLRDISLYNEQFF
TRBJ1-5 TRBV28 - - TGTGCCAGCCAAAAGGCCAACATAAATAGCAATCAGCCCCAGCATTTT CASQKANINSNQPQHF
TRBJ2-5 TRBV18 - TRBD1 TGTGCCAGCTCACCGGACAGGGCCTCAGAGACCCAGTACTTC CASSPDRASETQYF
TRBJ2-7 TRBV6-6 - TRBD2 TGTGCCAGCAGCCGGGGACTAGCGGGAGCTGACGAGCAGTACTTC CASSRGLAGADEQYF
TRBJ1-5 TRBV7-9 - - TGTGCCAGCAGCTTGTTTCAGGGCGCCAATCAGCCCCAGCATTTT CASSLFQGANQPQHF
TRBJ2-1 TRBV4-1 - TRBD2 TGCGCCAGCAGCCCGCGGACTAGCGGCTCCTACAATGAGCAGTTCTTC CASSPRTSGSYNEQFF
TRBJ2-2 TRBV28 few TRBD2 TGTGCCAGCCGACTAGCCCCGAACGCGGGGGAGCTGTTTTTT CASRLAPNAGELFF
TRBJ2-7 TRBV7-8 - TRBD2 TGTGCCAGCAGCTTAGCTTTAGCGGGAGGTTCTTTCGACGAGCAGTACTTC CASSLALAGGSFDEQYF
TRBJ2-7 TRBV18 - TRBD2 TGTGCCAGCTCGACGGGAGGCAATAGGTACGAGCAGTACTTC CASSTGGNRYEQYF
TRBJ2-6 TRBV28 - TRBD1 TGTGCCAGCAGCCCACAGGGGGCCTCTGGGGCCAACGTCCTGACTTTC CASSPQGASGANVLTF
TRBJ2-1 TRBV28 - TRBD2 TGTGCCAGCCACGGGACTAGCGGGAGGAATGAATACAATGAGCAGTTCTTC CASHGTSGRNEYNEQFF
TRBJ1-1 TRBV7-9 - - TGTGCCAGCAGCTCGACAAGCGGGAACACTGAAGCTTTCTTT CASSSTSGNTEAFF
TRBJ1-3 TRBV9 few - TGTGCCAGCAGCGTAGGGGTGGCAGTCTCCTCTGGAAACACCATATATTTT CASSVGVAVSSGNTIYF
TRBJ1-1 TRBV5-5 - - TGTGCCAGCACCCTAGGGGGGAACACTGAAGCTTTCTTT CASTLGGNTEAFF
TRBJ2-5 TRBV5-1 - TRBD1 TGCGCCAGCAGCCTACCGGGACAGAAAGAGACCCAGTACTTC CASSLPGQKETQYF
TRBJ1-5 TRBV6-1 - - TGTGCCAGCAGTGAGGCGTATAGCAATCAGCCCCAGCATTTT CASSEAYSNQPQHF
TRBJ2-5 TRBV11-2 - TRBD2 TGTGCCAGCAGTATGGTGGCGGGGGGAGAGACCCAGTACTTC CASSMVAGGETQYF
TRBJ1-5 TRBV28 - - TGTGCCAGCAGCCACTGGGGGTTGAATAGCAATCAGCCCCAGCATTTT CASSHWGLNSNQPQHF